The entry below describes one T cell receptor (beta chain). Antigen specificity is unknown. Primers: 60 Vbeta forward and 13 Jbeta reverse. TCRdb's table, derived via immunoSEQ multiplex PCR, lists solely in-frame clones and lacks some. The profile shows roughly 180,000 clones, 81% of them singletons. The data were obtained in a study of cytomegalovirus exposure and HLA in healthy donors. General study points: Some V segments, including TRBV6-2 and TRBV6-3, were excluded as indistinguishable. An apparent linkage of common viral pathogens to several of the most significant clusters emerged in a later analysis.

The CDR3 totals 15 residues. Germline CDR1 reads SNHLY; CDR2 reads FYNNEI. V was clipped by 11 bases and J by 9 bases; unmatched bases: 16. The TCR sequence derives from a woman aged 18-30 years in good health and CMV-seropositive. The chain joins TRBV2 to TRBJ1-6; 7 bases map to TRBD1. The sequencing sample was made of PBMCs. The CDR3 region has the DNA TGTGCCGTCCTTATCGGTGCAGGGGGGTTTTCACCCCTCCACTTT. This encodes CAVLIGAGGFSPLHF. Based on the CDR3 plus reference TRBV2 and TRBJ1-6, the full variable domain is EPEVTQTPSHQVTQMGQEVILRCVPISNHLYFYWYRQILGQKVEFLVSFYNNEISEKSEIFDDQFSVERPDGSNFTLKIRSTKLEDSAMYFCAVLIGAGGFSPLHFGNGTRLTVT.